This entry is about one T cell receptor beta chain. This clonotype occurred a few times. What antigen it recognizes has not been identified. No base quality information exists; no much larger clone differs at one position. This specimen belongs to a study of blood T cells in healthy people across ages (dated by TCRdb to between 2014 and 2017). With regard to the full study: In model experiments, roughly one uniquely barcoded TCR beta cDNA molecule per two T cells was captured by template switching. Age-related changes in TCR beta repertoire diversity were measured in the study by deep sequencing normalized with unique cDNA molecular identifiers. Four age groups were formed from the donors: young (average roughly 16 years), middle-aged (approximately 40), aged (over 55) and long-lived (less than 85). Two additional independent replicas of 1 million unique cDNA reads from the same blood draw were analyzed for two donors (one aged 18 to 30 and one aged 80 or older).

Donors were around 37 systemically healthy Caucasian individuals from Russia aged 6 to 90 years. Each donor gave around 9.5 milliliters of peripheral blood, collected into EDTA-treated Vacutainer tubes. Ficoll-Paque density-gradient centrifugation was used to isolate PBMCs, with at least 6.5 million obtained per sample. Total RNA was extracted from PBMCs with Trizol reagent, with at least 6 micrograms obtained per sample. For every donor, flow cytometry on a PBMC aliquot measured the percentage of naive CD45RAhigh/CD27high T cells. General findings and caveats noted by the study authors: Compared with the aged group, the long-lived group had more naive CD4+ T cells, fewer expanded clones and increased TCR diversity, a pattern suggesting age selection. A strong correlation was found between observed TCR beta diversity and the percentage of naive T cells measured by flow cytometry. Estimates of total diversity from one million sequenced T cells were regarded as lower bounds and underestimates. Because profiling used bulk unsorted PBMCs, naive and antigen-experienced compartments could not be compared conclusively. Donor CMV infection status was unknown, potentially confounding age-related changes in expanded clonotypes. As age increased, observed TCR beta diversity per million T cells dropped in a roughly linear way, and a significant reduction was already evident by age about 40.

Library creation used 5' RACE. The sequencing machine was an Illumina HiSeq 2500. A second PCR of roughly 6 to 12 cycles was run with a J-beta primer mix and a sample-barcoded 5' primer. Each TCR beta cDNA molecule received a unique molecular identifier from a template-switch 5' adaptor carrying 12 random nucleotides. Each sample yielded at least 2.5 million CDR3-containing paired-end reads. First-strand cDNA was synthesized from all RNA with the Mint cDNA synthesis kit, primed by a TRBC-specific oligonucleotide. After uracil-DNA glycosylase treatment, a first 18-cycle PCR used universal primers M1SS and BC2_uni_R on all cDNA. The paper's processing steps were these. For normalization, 1 million high-quality reads, each with a distinct molecular identifier, were randomly selected from each sample. Instead of being binned into consensus sequences, reads with shared molecular identifiers were discarded. CDR3 identification, clonotype clustering and error correction used MiTCR with a Q25 quality threshold and the strictest error-elimination algorithm. A nonparametric unseen species model with Euler transformation was used to estimate lower-bound total TCR beta diversity. Starting from the raw public reads, TCRdb applied fastp trimming at Q25, assembled clones with MiXCR and retained in-frame beta chains. Identical CDR3 protein sequences are pooled into one entry, listed with their most common genes and DNA. TCRdb, not the original authors, processed these V and J calls. The sample table holds approximately 960,000 distinct CDR3 sequences, of which about 27% were seen once. The ten largest clones add up to around 9.6% of the sample.

Cut back by 0 bases and 3 bases, the V and J ends lie 12 bases apart. The germline V gene (reference sequence) yields LNHNV for CDR1 and YYDKDF for CDR2. Its CDR3 holds 16 amino acids, cysteine through phenylalanine. Solely the CDR3 DNA is kept, with 48 bases framed from the first base. The sample was also linked to a second study, of T cells of mothers and their children. The second investigation adds: The donors were nine systemically healthy Caucasian individuals, made up of three mothers and their six children. cDNA synthesis consumed the entire amount of extracted RNA, loaded at about 1.6 ug RNA in each 15 ul reaction. In the second PCR, the M1S primer introduced both the sample barcodes and 2-4 random nucleotides. Over 8 million TCR beta CDR3 reads came from each mother, compared with millions of reads from each child. Thymic selection similarly shapes TCR recombination output in related and unrelated pairs, with minor effect from inherited differences. Normalized repertoire overlap in related mother-child pairs was always slightly higher than in unrelated mother-child pairs, but the difference was never significant. No persistent microchimeric T cell clones were detected, at a sensitivity of around 100 clones per million clonotypes. Deep NGS was used in the study to compare the TCR beta repertoires of mothers and children and to look for features that separate related mother-child pairs from unrelated individuals. On average, the children were approximately 11 +/- 4 years old, while the mothers were around 42 +/- 4 years old. After adapter ligation with NEBNext reagents, the libraries were sequenced on Illumina HiSeq 2000 with 100+100 nt paired-end reads. To avoid cross-contamination, the mother libraries and the child libraries were prepared a month apart and sequenced in separate runs. For each donor, between roughly 450,000 and 2,100,000 distinct TCR beta clonotypes were identified. Naive TCR beta clonotypes were estimated from low-frequency clonotypes matched to each donor's FACS-determined naive share, without sorting.

Source material: blood. The sequence came from a middle-aged woman in good health. The sequence joins TRBV15 to TRBJ1-5, with no reliable assignment of the D segment. The nucleotide sequence reads TGTGCCACCAGCAGAGATAAAGGGCAGTACAATCAGCCCCAGCATTTT. Protein translation: CATSRDKGQYNQPQHF.